This T cell receptor beta chain was sequenced for a study of blood T cell repertoires in COVID-19. The CDR3 is 14 residues long. V lost 6 bases and J lost 8, with 16 bases in between. The germline CDR1 and CDR2 sequences are MNHNY and SVGAGI (reference sequence). Per the original data handling: Estimation of nucleated cell counts relied on the amplification of reference gene primers. Repertoires were generated with immunoSEQ multiplex PCR, while TCRdb's copy carries only in-frame clones and drops some. The V and J calls and clone size come from that table; D and trimming were worked out from the DNA. The repertoire holds hundreds of thousands of clones, with nearly 90% as singletons.

The receptor was isolated from a woman aged 18-29 years with acute COVID-19. Specimen: PBMCs or T cells enriched from blood (not recorded which). The chain links TRBV6-6 to TRBJ1-4, with D perhaps matching TRBD1 (5 bases). The CDR3 sequence: CASRNRNSEEKLFF. In DNA form, the CDR3 reads TGTGCCAGCAGGAACAGGAATTCTGAGGAAAAACTGTTTTTT.